The rows below give T cell receptor beta chains drawn from one sample of a study of blood T cell repertoires in COVID-19. Generated by immunoSEQ multiplex PCR, the TCRdb table keeps only in-frame clones and is missing some. The table has approximately 200,000 clones, approximately 85% seen once; the top ten hold over 2.5%. Sequenced sample: peripheral blood. These receptors were obtained from a man in his 60s with acute or convalescent COVID-19. Each CDR3 is given with its conserved first and last residue. The D gene is left open where the match is weak. The size entry is marked missing in some rows and otherwise reads once, few, many or a size class.

clone size | D gene | J gene | CDR3 length | V gene | CDR3 protein | CDR3 DNA
- | TRBD2 | TRBJ2-1 | 15 | TRBV7-7 | CASSLQLAEYNEQFF | TGTGCTAGCAGCTTACAGCTAGCGGAGTACAATGAGCAGTTCTTC
- | TRBD1 | TRBJ1-2 | 14 | TRBV29-1 | CSVATGQGSYGYTF | TGCAGCGTCGCAACGGGACAGGGGAGCTATGGCTACACCTTC
- | - | TRBJ2-7 | 15 | TRBV28 | CASSPGTHPSTEQYF | TGTGCCAGCAGTCCCGGGACTCACCCCTCTACGGAGCAGTACTTC
once | TRBD1 | TRBJ2-6 | 18 | TRBV3-1/TRBV3-2 | CASRGAGTGDSGANVLTF | TGTGCCAGCAGGGGAGCCGGGACAGGGGACTCTGGGGCCAACGTCCTGACTTTC
- | TRBD1 | TRBJ1-6 | 15 | TRBV3-1/TRBV3-2 | CASSLRTGYNSPLHF | TGTGCCAGCAGCCTCAGGACAGGGTATAATTCACCCCTCCACTTT
few | - | TRBJ2-7 | 14 | TRBV7-2 | CASSLAFASYEQYF | TGTGCCAGCAGCTTAGCGTTCGCGTCCTACGAGCAGTACTTC
few | - | TRBJ1-1 | 14 | TRBV24-1 | CATYRDLWNTEAFF | TGTGCCACCTACCGGGACTTATGGAACACTGAAGCTTTCTTT
- | TRBD1 | TRBJ2-7 | 14 | TRBV19 | CASRRTGGPYEQYF | TGTGCCAGTAGACGGACAGGGGGACCCTACGAGCAGTACTTC
- | TRBD1 | TRBJ2-7 | 13 | TRBV29-1 | CSVGQGGVDEQYF | TGCAGCGTTGGACAGGGTGGCGTAGACGAGCAGTACTTC
- | - | TRBJ2-7 | 14 | TRBV11-2 | CASSLGQGTYEQYF | TGTGCCAGCAGCCTCGGGCAGGGGACCTACGAGCAGTACTTC
- | TRBD2 | TRBJ2-1 | 15 | TRBV5-1 | CASSILAGVGNEQFF | TGCGCCAGCAGCATACTAGCGGGAGTGGGCAATGAGCAGTTCTTC
- | TRBD2 | TRBJ2-2 | 16 | TRBV4-1 | CASSPRGREGTGELFF | TGCGCCAGCAGCCCAAGGGGCAGGGAGGGCACCGGGGAGCTGTTTTTT
once | TRBD1 | TRBJ2-4 | 17 | TRBV7-2 | CASSLSGQGAGENIQYF | TGTGCCAGCAGCCTAAGCGGACAGGGGGCGGGCGAGAACATTCAGTACTTC
once | TRBD2 | TRBJ2-7 | 15 | TRBV28 | CASSPQAGGNYEQYF | TGTGCCAGCAGCCCCCAAGCGGGAGGTAACTACGAGCAGTACTTC
- | TRBD2 | TRBJ2-7 | 19 | TRBV18 | CASSPFSGTSGRAGYEQYF | TGTGCCAGCTCACCATTCTCCGGGACTAGCGGGAGGGCCGGGTACGAGCAGTACTTC
- | TRBD2 | TRBJ2-1 | 16 | TRBV11-3 | CASSLTLAGEYNEQFF | TGTGCCAGCAGCTTAACACTTGCGGGAGAGTACAATGAGCAGTTCTTC
once | - | TRBJ2-7 | 16 | TRBV7-2 | CASSLDPGRGRYEQYF | TGTGCCAGCAGCTTAGACCCGGGACGGGGGAGGTACGAGCAGTACTTC
- | TRBD1 | TRBJ2-1 | 15 | TRBV7-2 | CASSADREYYNEQFF | TGTGCCAGCAGCGCCGACAGGGAATACTACAATGAGCAGTTCTTC
- | - | TRBJ2-1 | 16 | TRBV5-8 | CASPAGNSGSYNEQFF | TGTGCCAGCCCGGCGGGTAATAGCGGCTCCTACAATGAGCAGTTCTTC
- | TRBD1 | TRBJ2-7 | 15 | TRBV18 | CASSPSTGGMYEQYF | TGTGCCAGCTCACCGTCGACAGGGGGAATGTACGAGCAGTACTTC
- | TRBD1 | TRBJ1-6 | 15 | TRBV28 | CASSSDRGWNSPLHF | TGTGCCAGCAGTTCGGACAGGGGGTGGAATTCACCCCTCCACTTT
- | TRBD1 | TRBJ2-7 | 16 | TRBV4-1 | CASSQAEGDSSYEQYF | TGCGCCAGCAGCCAAGCGGAAGGGGACAGCTCCTACGAGCAGTACTTC
- | - | TRBJ1-5 | 14 | TRBV27 | CASSLYVTYQPQHF | TGTGCCAGCAGTTTATACGTAACATATCAGCCCCAGCATTTT
- | - | TRBJ1-2 | 13 | TRBV27 | CASSLSGTGGYTF | TGTGCCAGCAGTTTATCAGGTACAGGTGGCTACACCTTC
- | - | TRBJ1-1 | 15 | TRBV5-1 | CASSLELRRGTEAFF | TGCGCCAGCAGCTTGGAATTAAGACGAGGGACTGAAGCTTTCTTT
- | TRBD1 | TRBJ1-3 | 13 | TRBV2 | CASSGDRRNTIYF | TGTGCCAGCAGTGGGGACAGGAGAAACACCATATATTTT